One and the same sample provided the 25 T cell receptor beta chains below, sequenced in a study of cytomegalovirus exposure and HLA in healthy donors (dated by TCRdb to 2016 to 2017). Libraries were made using the immunoSEQ multiplex PCR assay. The multiplex PCR relied on a mix of 60 forward primers for TCR Vbeta segments and 13 reverse primers for TCR Jbeta segments. This is the immuneACCESS table as TCRdb keeps it, with only in-frame sequences that have V and J called. A part of the clones is gone; compared with another copy, unresolved V genes explain less than half, and the rest is unexplained. This sample holds about 130,000 clones; around 8.5% were observed only once. 5% to 7% of the sample is taken by the ten largest. Sequencing used PBMCs. Receptors were obtained from a man in his forties in good health and CMV-seronegative.

The chain combines TRBV19 with TRBJ2-3; no definite D call. The V gene lost 5 bases and the J gene lost 1 base, with 7 bases spanning the gap. Germline assignment: CDR1 LNHDA and CDR2 SQIVND (reference sequence). This CDR3 region has 13 residues. In DNA form, the CDR3 reads TGTGCCAGTAGTCCCAGCGGCACAGATACGCAGTATTTT. This codes for CASSPSGTDTQYF.

This clone occurred a few times. J is TRBJ2-3 and V is TRBV5-4, with D perhaps TRBD2 (5 bases). From germline, CDR1 is SGHNT and CDR2 YYREEE (reference sequence). This CDR3 region has 13 residues. Trimming took 4 bases from V and 8 from J, leaving 14 bases between them. The CDR3 spells CASSPGREITQYF. The CDR3 DNA is TGTGCCAGCAGCCCGGGCCGGGAAATTACGCAGTATTTT.

The J gene is TRBJ2-2, the V gene TRBV9; tentatively, D is TRBD2 (5 bases). This CDR3 contains 15 residues. Trimming left V 1 base short and J 5 bases short, with 12 bases between. The germline V gene has CDR1 SGDLS and CDR2 YYNGEE. The CDR3 DNA reads as TGTGCCAGCAGCGTAAGGGCCGGCGGGACCGGGGAGCTGTTTTTT. It translates to CASSVRAGGTGELFF. Full variable domain (missing parts from reference TRBV9 and TRBJ2-2): DSGVTQTPKHLITATGQRVTLRCSPRSGDLSVYWYQQSLDQGLQFLIQYYNGEERAKGNILERFSAQQFPDLHSELNLSSLELGDSALYFCASSVRAGGTGELFFGEGSRLTVL.

In this sample, this clone turned up a few times. The chain is built from TRBV5-4 and TRBJ1-1; 7 bases are a match to TRBD1. The CDR3 is made up of 13 amino acids. Germline lookup yields CDR1 SGHNT and CDR2 YYREEE (reference sequence). Trimming removed 4 bases from V and 3 bases from J; junction bases left unmatched: 3. CDR3 DNA sequence: TGTGCCAGCAGCGGGACAGCGGACACTGAAGCTTTCTTT. Translating it yields CASSGTADTEAFF.

This clone was found a few times. V usage is TRBV5-6 and J usage is TRBJ1-1, with a possible D match to TRBD1 (6 bases). The V gene's germline CDR1 is SGHDT and CDR2 YYEEEE. The CDR3 contains 13 residues. The V end was cut by 4 bases, the J end by 6 bases, with 13 bases between. CDR3 nucleotides: TGTGCCAGCAGCCTAACAGGGATCCCTGAAGCTTTCTTT. Translated: CASSLTGIPEAFF.

This chain joins TRBV19 and TRBJ2-6, with a weak D call TRBD2 (5 bases). V was clipped by 7 bases and J by 2 bases, with 12 bases between them. Per germline, CDR1 LNHDA and CDR2 SQIVND (reference sequence). CDR3 length equals 15 residues. This chain's CDR3 is CASKLGSTGANVLTF. DNA of the CDR3: TGTGCCAGTAAATTAGGGAGCACTGGGGCCAACGTCCTGACTTTC. Using reference TRBV19 and TRBJ2-6 for the parts outside the CDR3, the full variable domain is DGGITQSPKYLFRKEGQNVTLSCEQNLNHDAMYWYRQDPGQGLRLIYYSQIVNDFQKGDIAEGYSVSREKKESFPLTVTSAQKNPTAFYLCASKLGSTGANVLTFGAGSRLTVL.

This clone came up a few times. The junction differs from germline at one of its ends, possibly a read error. CDR3 residues: CASSLAGLAPSF. The CDR3 nucleotides read TGTGCCAGCAGCTTAGCGGGACTAGCTCCTTCCTTC. The chain combines TRBV7-9 with TRBJ2-7; 9 bases are a match to TRBD2. The CDR3 runs to 12 residues. The V gene's germline CDR1 is SEHNR and CDR2 FQNEAQ (reference sequence).

This chain connects TRBV6-6 to TRBJ1-3, with 8 bases aligning to TRBD1. CDR1 is MNHNY, CDR2 SVGAGI, per germline (reference sequence). V lost 7 bases, J lost 2 bases, and 7 bases stayed unmatched. The CDR3 sequence is 15 residues long. The CDR3 DNA follows: TGTGCCAGCAACCGACAGGGGTTTGCTGGAAACACCATATATTTT. Translating gives CASNRQGFAGNTIYF.

In this sample, this clone turned up a few times. V usage is TRBV6-5 and J usage is TRBJ2-7, with TRBD1 identical over 9 bases. The length of the CDR3 is 13 residues. Germline trimming cut 7 bases from V and 3 bases from J; bases unmatched to any gene: 4. Looked up from germline, CDR1 is MNHEY and CDR2 is SVGAGI. The CDR3 bases are TGTGCCAGCACCGGGACAGGGCTCTACGAGCAGTACTTC. Protein: CASTGTGLYEQYF.

In this sample, this clone turned up a few times. The J gene is TRBJ2-2, the V gene TRBV30; 7 bases map to TRBD1. V lost 3 bases to trimming and J lost 5 bases; unmatched junction nucleotides: 6. This CDR3 has 14 residues. Per the germline V gene, CDR1 is GTSNPN and CDR2 is SVGIG (reference sequence). In DNA form, the CDR3 reads TGTGCCTGGAGCCAAGGGACAGCAACCGGGGAGCTGTTTTTT. It codes for CAWSQGTATGELFF.

J is TRBJ2-1 and V is TRBV29-1, with TRBD2 matching 10 bases. Germline V gene data show CDR1 as SQVTM and CDR2 as ANQGSEA. The trim removed 2 bases at V and 7 bases at J, leaving 2 bases unmatched. The CDR3 consists of 13 residues. This chain's CDR3 is CSVEWGLANEQFF. DNA of the CDR3: TGCAGCGTTGAATGGGGACTAGCGAATGAGCAGTTCTTC.

The chain joins TRBV5-5 to TRBJ1-4; 8 bases line up with TRBD1. The CDR3 runs to 14 residues. The germline V gene has CDR1 SGHKS and CDR2 YYEKEE (reference sequence). V gave up 4 bases and J gave up 6 bases; unmatched junction bases: 5. CDR3 sequence: CASSRTGGDEKLFF. In nucleotides, the CDR3 is TGTGCCAGCAGCAGAACAGGGGGAGATGAAAAACTGTTTTTT.

This clone was found a few times. The chain uses TRBV11-2 and TRBJ1-3, with no clear D. The CDR3 is 13 amino acids. Germline loops: CDR1 SGHAT, CDR2 FQNNGV. Trimming took off 0 bases at V and 4 bases at J, with 4 bases between the two ends. The CDR3 DNA reads TGTGCCAGCAGCTTAGATGGCGGAAACACCATATATTTT. Translation: CASSLDGGNTIYF. Full variable domain (outside the CDR3, taken from reference TRBV11-2 and TRBJ1-3): EAGVAQSPRYKIIEKRQSVAFWCNPISGHATLYWYQQILGQGPKLLIQFQNNGVVDDSQLPKDRFSAERLKGVDSTLKIQPAKLEDSAVYLCASSLDGGNTIYFGEGSWLTVV.

This clone was detected a few times. This chain connects TRBV7-2 to TRBJ2-1; the D is unclear. The germline V gene has CDR1 SGHTA and CDR2 FQGNSA. The CDR3 totals 11 residues. V lost 5 bases, J lost 7 bases, and 6 bases lay in between. In DNA, the CDR3 is TGTGCCAGCAGCCCCCAGAATGAGCAGTTCTTC. It encodes CASSPQNEQFF.

This clone was picked up a small number of times. The chain couples TRBV19 to TRBJ2-5; 7 bases align to TRBD2. Germline V lookup: CDR1 LNHDA, CDR2 SQIVND (reference sequence). This CDR3 spans 14 amino acids. Losses at the gene ends were 5 bases for V and 5 bases for J; bases not matched to a gene: 8. The CDR3 coding sequence is TGTGCCAGTAGTTACGAGCGGGGAGGTGAGACCCAGTACTTC. Protein: CASSYERGGETQYF.

The CDR3 nucleotides read TGTGCCAGCAGTCCAACTAGAACTTACGAGCAGTACTTC. This translates into CASSPTRTYEQYF. V gene TRBV4-2 combines with J gene TRBJ2-5; tentatively, D is TRBD2 (5 bases). TRBJ2-7 explains the end of the DNA better; the J call may be wrong. The CDR3 totals 13 residues. Per the germline V gene, CDR1 is LGHNA and CDR2 is YNFKEQ.

This clone was counted between two and nine times. This rearrangement joins TRBV4-3 to TRBJ2-6; TRBD2 aligns across 14 bases. The CDR3 length is 20 residues. Germline V gives CDR1 LGHNA, CDR2 YSLEER. J lost 0 bases, V lost 0 bases, and 4 bases had no gene match. The CDR3 reads CASSQDQGTSGGSGANVLTF. DNA of the CDR3: TGCGCCAGCAGCCAAGATCAGGGGACTAGCGGGGGCTCTGGGGCCAACGTCCTGACTTTC.

The chain couples TRBV19 to TRBJ1-1; 7 bases map to TRBD1. CDR3 length: 15 amino acids. The V gene's germline CDR1 is LNHDA and CDR2 SQIVND (reference sequence). V shed 4 bases and J 1 base; nucleotides not matched to a gene: 6. The CDR3 here is CASSNRGAGNTEAFF. DNA for the CDR3: TGTGCCAGTAGTAACAGGGGTGCGGGGAACACTGAAGCTTTCTTT.

In its sample, this clone was seen many times. The rearrangement joins TRBV6-4 to TRBJ2-1; 8 bases line up with TRBD2. The germline V gene encodes CDR1 MRHNA and CDR2 SNTAGT. J lost 8 bases, V lost 2 bases, and 5 bases had no gene match. This CDR3 is built from 14 residues. CDR3 sequence: CASSDGGGRDEQFF. CDR3 nucleotide sequence: TGTGCCAGCAGTGACGGCGGGGGGCGGGATGAGCAGTTCTTC.

This clone was recorded a few times. The J gene is TRBJ2-7, the V gene TRBV4-1, with 7 bases lining up with TRBD1. V was clipped by 6 bases and J by 3 bases; unmatched bases: 11. This CDR3 has 15 amino acids. CDR1 MGHRA and CDR2 YSYEKL come from the germline V gene. CDR3 sequence: CASRPSGQAIYEQYF. DNA of the CDR3: TGCGCCAGCAGACCAAGTGGACAGGCGATCTACGAGCAGTACTTC.

The sample holds a few counts of this clone. The V and J genes are TRBV9 and TRBJ2-7, with 8 bases fitting TRBD2. V shed 4 bases and J 2 bases; nucleotides not matched to a gene: 8. Germline V lookup: CDR1 SGDLS, CDR2 YYNGEE. The CDR3 contains 15 residues. The CDR3 region is CASSPLAGGTYEQYF. Here the CDR3 DNA reads TGTGCCAGCAGCCCTCTTGCGGGGGGAACCTACGAGCAGTACTTC.

This clone was counted between two and nine times. The rearrangement uses TRBV6-1 and TRBJ1-5, with 8 bases matching TRBD1. V lost 4 bases, J lost 1 base, and 3 bases stayed unmatched. CDR3 length: 15 residues. The V gene's germline CDR1 is MNHNS and CDR2 SASEGT. CDR3 region: CASSATGASNQPQHF. For the CDR3, the DNA is TGTGCCAGCAGTGCGACAGGGGCCAGCAATCAGCCCCAGCATTTT.

This chain uses TRBV6-1 with TRBJ1-1; D is ambiguous. Germline CDR1 reads MNHNS; CDR2 reads SASEGT. Trimming shortened V by 10 bases and J by 1 base, and 16 bases separated the two germline ends. CDR3 length equals 14 residues. The CDR3 DNA reads TGTGCCACCACTGGTTCCAGAGGGAACACTGAAGCTTTCTTT. It is translated as CATTGSRGNTEAFF.

A note on this clone: Other DNA sequences from this sample encode an identical CDR3 as well. This chain links TRBV29-1 with TRBJ1-1; tentatively, D is TRBD1 (6 bases). Germline values: CDR1 SQVTM, CDR2 ANQGSEA. CDR3 size: 11 residues. Trimming pared 7 bases from V and 2 bases from J, leaving 8 bases between. CDR3 bases: TGCAGCGGACAGGTAAACACTGAAGCTTTCTTT. This gives the protein CSGQVNTEAFF.

This clone appeared a few times. The rearrangement joins TRBV6-5 to TRBJ2-7, with a tentative D call TRBD2 (5 bases). V was clipped by 3 bases and J by 6 bases, with 12 bases between them. The CDR3 spans 13 residues. Germline CDR1 is MNHEY and CDR2 is SVGAGI. In DNA, the CDR3 is TGTGCCAGCAGTTATAAAAGTGGGAGCGAGCAGTACTTC. Translated, it gives CASSYKSGSEQYF.